These 21 T cell receptor beta chains originate from one sample sequenced in a study of cytomegalovirus exposure and HLA in healthy donors (dated by TCRdb to about 2017). Receptors were amplified or captured by the immunoSEQ multiplex PCR assay. A mixture of 60 forward primers for TCR Vbeta segments and 13 reverse primers for TCR Jbeta segments was used in the multiplex PCR. Drawn from immuneACCESS, this table holds only the in-frame rearrangements with V and J called that TCRdb kept. Clones are partly lost; checked studies trace under half to an unresolved V gene and leave the rest unexplained. Within this sample are about 150,000 clones, with about 76% of them counted one time only. The ten largest account for 3% to 4% of the sample. Source material: PBMCs. The receptors shown here come from a human donor in good health.

This chain links TRBV4-2 with TRBJ2-2; TRBD2 aligns across 9 bases. This CDR3 region has 16 residues. V shed 0 bases, J shed 8 bases, and the junction held 7 bases outside the gene matches. CDR1 is LGHNA and CDR2 is YNFKEQ in the germline V gene. The CDR3 protein is CASSQEPSGIAGELFF. Written as DNA, the CDR3 is TGTGCCAGCAGCCAAGAACCTAGCGGGATTGCGGGGGAGCTGTTTTTT.

Only one count was recorded for this clone. The chain employs TRBV15 and TRBJ1-5; tentatively, D is TRBD1 (5 bases). This CDR3 comprises 17 residues. V lost 0 bases to trimming and J lost 4 bases, with 16 bases between them. CDR1 LNHNV and CDR2 YYDKDF come from the germline V gene (reference sequence). CDR3 nucleotide sequence: TGTGCCACCAGCAGAGATCGTTCCAGGGAGGTTAATCAGCCCCAGCATTTT. As protein: CATSRDRSREVNQPQHF.

The V call is TRBV27, the J call TRBJ2-7; possibly TRBD2 for D (6 bases). The length of the CDR3 is 13 residues. Germline V gene data show CDR1 as MNHEY and CDR2 as SMNVEV (reference sequence). Trimming removed 2 bases at V and 1 base at J, with 6 bases between. The CDR3: CASSLGGSYEQYF. The CDR3 nucleotides read TGTGCCAGCAGTTTAGGAGGGTCCTACGAGCAGTACTTC.

This chain connects TRBV19 to TRBJ1-2; the match to TRBD1 covers 7 bases. The V gene end was trimmed by 5 bases and the J gene end by 4 bases; junction bases not matched to a gene: 13. CDR3 length: 16 residues. CDR1 is LNHDA, CDR2 SQIVND, per germline (reference sequence). The CDR3 DNA follows: TGTGCCAGTAGTGGCGGTGGGACAGAGGGACCCTATGGCTACACCTTC. Residues: CASSGGGTEGPYGYTF.

This clone has a handful of counts. This chain joins TRBV6-5 and TRBJ2-7; 7 bases agree with TRBD1. Germline-derived CDR1 and CDR2 are MNHEY and SVGAGI. Unmatched junction bases numbered 9, after V lost 10 bases and J lost 3 bases. This CDR3 has 13 residues. The CDR3 coding sequence is TGTGCCACCGCCCGGGACAGCAGCTACGAGCAGTACTTC. It is translated as CATARDSSYEQYF.

CDR3 DNA: TGTGCCAGTAGTACCCGAATGACAGGATTCTCTGGAAACACCATATATTTT. This encodes CASSTRMTGFSGNTIYF. The J gene is TRBJ1-3, the V gene TRBV19; possibly TRBD1 for D (6 bases). Looked up from germline, CDR1 is LNHDA and CDR2 is SQIVND (reference sequence). V was cut by 4 bases and J by 0 bases, with 16 bases left in between. CDR3 length equals 17 residues.

The J gene is TRBJ2-7, the V gene TRBV5-1, with D hard to call. The V and J ends lost 0 bases and 3 bases respectively, with 13 bases between them. CDR1 SGHRS and CDR2 YFSETQ come from the germline V gene. This CDR3 is 15 amino acids long. CDR3: CASSLVWRSSYEQYF. CDR3 DNA sequence: TGCGCCAGCAGCTTGGTTTGGAGATCGAGCTACGAGCAGTACTTC. The variable domain in full, completed from reference TRBV5-1 and TRBJ2-7, reads KAGVTQTPRYLIKTRGQQVTLSCSPISGHRSVSWYQQTPGQGLQFLFEYFSETQRNKGNFPGRFSGRQFSNSRSEMNVSTLELGDSALYLCASSLVWRSSYEQYFGPGTRLTVT.

The chain uses TRBV5-4 and TRBJ2-5; 7 bases match TRBD2. CDR1 is SGHNT, CDR2 YYREEE, per germline (reference sequence). The CDR3 is 15 residues long. The V gene end was trimmed by 0 bases and the J gene end by 5 bases; junction bases not matched to a gene: 7. CDR3 in amino acids: CASSLVAAGAETQYF. For the CDR3, the DNA is TGTGCCAGCAGCTTGGTCGCTGCGGGAGCTGAGACCCAGTACTTC.

The chain carries TRBV13 and TRBJ2-7; D call uncertain. V shed 6 bases and J shed 2 bases, with 14 bases lying between them. Germline CDR1 reads PRHDT; CDR2 reads FYEKMQ (reference sequence). The CDR3 is 14 amino acids. The CDR3 is CASSSGGRAYEQYF. DNA for the CDR3: TGTGCCAGCAGTTCCGGCGGCCGGGCCTACGAGCAGTACTTC.

V and J are TRBV30 and TRBJ2-5; possibly TRBD1 for D (6 bases). The germline CDR1 and CDR2 sequences are GTSNPN and SVGIG (reference sequence). Trimming stripped 5 bases from V and 2 bases from J, with 27 bases between. The CDR3 spans 18 residues. The CDR3 loop reads CAWLTTFSTGKQQETQYF. In DNA form, the CDR3 reads TGTGCCTGGTTAACTACCTTTTCGACAGGAAAGCAACAAGAGACCCAGTACTTC.

Written as DNA, the CDR3 is TGTGCCAGCAGCTTAATACCAGGGGCCTATGGCTACACCTTC. Translated: CASSLIPGAYGYTF. The rearrangement uses TRBV7-2 and TRBJ1-2, with a weak D call TRBD1 (6 bases). V lost 2 bases and J lost 4, with 11 bases in between. Germline CDR1 SGHTA, CDR2 FQGNSA. This CDR3 has 14 amino acids.

V is TRBV28 and J is TRBJ2-2; 9 bases align to TRBD2. This CDR3 contains 14 residues. The trim removed 9 bases at V and 5 bases at J, leaving 7 bases unmatched. CDR1 is MDHEN and CDR2 is SYDVKM in the germline V gene. The CDR3: CASLSGRGTGELFF. The CDR3, as DNA: TGTGCCAGTCTTAGCGGGAGAGGGACCGGGGAGCTGTTTTTT. The complete variable domain, with remaining parts taken from reference TRBV28 and TRBJ2-2, reads DVKVTQSSRYLVKRTGEKVFLECVQDMDHENMFWYRQDPGLGLRLIYFSYDVKMKEKGDIPEGYSVSREKKERFSLILESASTNQTSMYLCASLSGRGTGELFFGEGSRLTVL.

The chain recombines TRBV13 with TRBJ1-3, with 9 bases lining up with TRBD1. Germline CDR1 and CDR2: PRHDT and FYEKMQ (reference sequence). CDR3 length: 19 amino acids. Unmatched junction bases numbered 20, after V lost 4 bases and J lost 7 bases. CDR3 sequence reads: CASSSPPGTGFTSSNTIYF. Written as DNA, the CDR3 is TGTGCCAGCAGCTCACCGCCCGGGACAGGGTTTACGTCGAGTAACACCATATATTTT.

This clone has only one observation. The chain uses TRBV10-2 and TRBJ1-2; 7 bases are a match to TRBD1. The CDR3 sequence is 14 residues long. Germline values: CDR1 WSHSY, CDR2 SAAADI. The ends lost 7 bases at V and 7 bases at J; junction bases unmatched: 12. CDR3 amino acids: CASNNRGYLTGYTF. CDR3 nucleotides: TGCGCCAGCAACAACAGGGGTTATTTAACTGGCTACACCTTC.

The table lists this clone with a few counts. V gene TRBV5-6 combines with J gene TRBJ1-4, with 7 bases that match TRBD1. The CDR3 has 16 amino acids. In germline, CDR1 is SGHDT, CDR2 YYEEEE. The junction had 11 bases not matched to a gene; V was cut back by 1 base and J by 8 bases. The CDR3 nucleotides read TGTGCCAGCAGCTTGTCGCGGGGACAGATCGGAGAAAAACTGTTTTTT. This gives the protein CASSLSRGQIGEKLFF.

This clone has a handful of counts. The V and J genes are TRBV27 and TRBJ1-5; the match to TRBD1 covers 7 bases. Germline trimming cut 3 bases from V and 5 bases from J; bases unmatched to any gene: 4. The CDR3 contains 14 residues. The germline CDR1 and CDR2 sequences are MNHEY and SMNVEV (reference sequence). The CDR3 nucleotides read TGTGCCAGCAGTTTCAGGGGGTATGATCAGCCCCAGCATTTT. Amino acids: CASSFRGYDQPQHF.

This chain connects TRBV2 to TRBJ1-4; 11 nucleotides align to TRBD1. Losses at the gene ends were 6 bases for V and 7 bases for J; bases not matched to a gene: 7. CDR1 and CDR2 (germline): SNHLY, FYNNEI. The CDR3 is 15 amino acids. The CDR3, as DNA: TGTGCCAGCAGGGTTGGACAGGGGGCCACTGAAAAACTGTTTTTT. Translating it yields CASRVGQGATEKLFF.

This clone has a single count. The CDR3 DNA is TGCGCCAGCAGCTCTGCGGAGACCCAGTACTTC. Translating it yields CASSSAETQYF. This chain uses TRBV5-1 with TRBJ2-5; D gene ambiguous. The CDR3 covers 11 residues. V was trimmed by 3 bases and J by 5 bases, leaving 5 bases between them. Germline loops: CDR1 SGHRS, CDR2 YFSETQ.

This clone was seen only once. The V and J genes are TRBV9 and TRBJ2-3; maybe TRBD2 (7 bases). The germline CDR1 and CDR2 sequences are SGDLS and YYNGEE. The ends were cut back, 0 bases at V and 7 bases at J, with 12 bases in the middle. The CDR3 covers 14 residues. The chain's CDR3 is CASSVAGGRNTQYF. In DNA, the CDR3 is TGTGCCAGCAGCGTAGCCGGGGGGCGTAATACGCAGTATTTT.

The chain uses TRBV6-5 and TRBJ2-7; tentatively, D is TRBD2 (5 bases). V lost 5 bases, J lost 7 bases, and 18 bases lay in between. The CDR3 spans 14 residues. Germline loops: CDR1 MNHEY, CDR2 SVGAGI. Written as DNA, the CDR3 is TGTGCCAGCAGTATCCGGGGAAGAGGTTGGGAGCAGTACTTC. It encodes CASSIRGRGWEQYF.

This clone came up a few times. This chain uses TRBV19 with TRBJ2-7; 8 nucleotides match TRBD1. CDR1 is LNHDA and CDR2 is SQIVND in the germline V gene (reference sequence). Trimming cost V 4 bases and J 0 bases; bases outside gene matches: 2. This CDR3 has 14 amino acids. This CDR3 is CASSSTGGSYEQYF. The CDR3 coding sequence is TGTGCCAGTAGTAGCACAGGGGGCTCCTACGAGCAGTACTTC.